Below, 7 T cell receptor beta chains from the same sample are listed, as sequenced in a study of T cell clonotyping in hematopoietic cell transplantation. Produced via immunoSEQ multiplex PCR; TCRdb's table is partial and in-frame only. The sample includes some 11,000 clones, 46% of them seen just once. Sequenced material: PBMCs, taken 30 days after allogeneic stem cell transplant. These receptor sequences come from a male patient in his fifties who had an allogeneic stem cell transplant from an unrelated donor, so the T cells may come from the graft donor. Some clones in this sample may be carry-over from other donors' samples.

The chain recombines TRBV2 with TRBJ2-5, with 11 bases that match TRBD2. The CDR3 length is 15 residues. Germline V gene lookup returns CDR1 SNHLY and CDR2 FYNNEI. With 2 bases clipped from V and 4 bases from J, the junction kept 3 bases outside the gene matches. Here the CDR3 reads CASSENGLAGETQYF. CDR3 DNA sequence: TGTGCCAGCAGTGAAAACGGACTAGCGGGAGAGACCCAGTACTTC. Full variable domain (outside the CDR3, taken from reference TRBV2 and TRBJ2-5): EPEVTQTPSHQVTQMGQEVILRCVPISNHLYFYWYRQILGQKVEFLVSFYNNEISEKSEIFDDQFSVERPDGSNFTLKIRSTKLEDSAMYFCASSENGLAGETQYFGPGTRLLVL.

The rearrangement links TRBV6-6 to TRBJ2-7; 7 positions match TRBD1. Trimming cost V 6 bases and J 3 bases; bases outside gene matches: 11. Germline CDR1 and CDR2: MNHNY and SVGAGI (reference sequence). The CDR3 loop spans 15 amino acids. As DNA, the CDR3 is TGTGCCAGCAGCTTGATAGACAGGGCCCTCTACGAGCAGTACTTC. It yields the protein CASSLIDRALYEQYF.

This clone was seen more than once but under ten times. V gene TRBV6-5 combines with J gene TRBJ2-2; 7 bases match TRBD2. Germline V gene sequence: CDR1 MNHEY, CDR2 SVGAGI. The CDR3 loop spans 14 amino acids. The trim removed 6 bases at V and 0 bases at J, leaving 1 base unmatched. Here the CDR3 DNA reads TGTGCCAGCAGGCTAGCGGCGAACACCGGGGAGCTGTTTTTT. Its protein product is CASRLAANTGELFF.

The V call is TRBV9, the J call TRBJ1-1; 7 nucleotides match TRBD1. The CDR3 spans 13 residues. With V trimmed by 0 bases and J by 5 bases, 1 base remained unmatched. Germline CDR1 SGDLS, CDR2 YYNGEE. CDR3 DNA: TGTGCCAGCAGCGTAGCCAGGGGGACTGAAGCTTTCTTT. Translation gives CASSVARGTEAFF.

This clone was counted between two and nine times. V gene TRBV2 combines with J gene TRBJ1-4; TRBD1 aligns across 12 bases. After removal of 6 bases from V and 8 bases from J, the junction contained 1 base not matched to a gene. CDR3 length: 13 amino acids. Germline CDR1 SNHLY, CDR2 FYNNEI. CDR3 sequence reads: CASRGTGGEKLFF. CDR3 nucleotides: TGTGCCAGCAGGGGGACAGGGGGCGAAAAACTGTTTTTT.

By share, this clone counts as medium-sized. The chain carries TRBV4-1 and TRBJ2-5; no firm D call. Deletions cut 0 bases from V and 9 bases from J, with 8 bases between. The CDR3 is 12 residues long. CDR1 and CDR2 from the germline V gene are MGHRA and YSYEKL. The CDR3 DNA reads as TGCGCCAGCAGCCAAGATCATGGGGCCCAGTACTTC. This gives the protein CASSQDHGAQYF.

This clone was picked up a small number of times. This CDR3 is CASSLPGNEQYF. In DNA, the CDR3 is TGTGCCAGCAGCTTACCCGGTAACGAGCAGTACTTC. V is TRBV13 and J is TRBJ2-7; no clear D gene. Trimming removed 2 bases from V and 5 bases from J, with 7 bases in between. Germline lookup yields CDR1 PRHDT and CDR2 FYEKMQ (reference sequence). The CDR3 covers 12 residues. Drawing the rest from reference TRBV13 and TRBJ2-7, the complete variable domain is AAGVIQSPRHLIKEKRETATLKCYPIPRHDTVYWYQQGPGQDPQFLISFYEKMQSDKGSIPDRFSAQQFSDYHSELNMSSLELGDSALYFCASSLPGNEQYFGPGTRLTVT.